This record concerns one TCR beta chain sequence. The antigen remains undetermined. 13 Jbeta primers and 60 Vbeta primers were used for the PCR. The table came from immunoSEQ multiplex PCR; TCRdb's copy has only in-frame clones and leaves some out. This sample has around 160,000 clones, with just under 75% found just once. The sample comes from a study of cytomegalovirus exposure and HLA in healthy donors. Turning to the study itself: Earlier, approximately 190 million T cells were analyzed, and 95 million to 140 million unique TCR beta sequences were found among them. Overall study findings and caveats: The presence/absence work took it that sequencing depth was about the same across donors. In a later analysis, CMV-associated beta chains were mostly HLA-associated, it appeared. A later analysis showed HLA-associated TCR beta chains outstripping equally common others in clonal expansion.

Trimming shortened V by 2 bases and J by 10 bases, and 13 bases separated the two germline ends. The CDR3 totals 13 residues. Germline V gene data show CDR1 as MNHEY and CDR2 as SMNVEV (reference sequence). The rearrangement uses TRBV27 and TRBJ2-3, with TRBD1 as a possible D gene (6 bases). Material for sequencing was PBMCs. This TCR derives from a woman younger than 35 in good health and CMV-seronegative. CDR3 nucleotide sequence: TGTGCCAGCAGTTTAAGGGGCAGGGGCTCGCAGTATTTT. Translation: CASSLRGRGSQYF.